A single sample gave rise to the 30 T cell receptor beta chains below, sequenced in a study of cytomegalovirus exposure and HLA in healthy donors. The PCR made use of 60 Vbeta and 13 Jbeta primers. Sequencing was performed with immunoSEQ multiplex PCR; in TCRdb, only in-frame clones are kept and a portion is missing. The sample lists around 90,000 clones; around 80% were seen once. Sequenced material: PBMCs. The receptor source for this set is a man aged 25 to 40 in good health and CMV-seronegative.

The chain has TRBV4-2 and TRBJ2-3, with 9 bases lining up with TRBD1. V lost 0 bases to trimming and J lost 6 bases; unmatched junction nucleotides: 7. The CDR3 consists of 16 residues. Germline V lookup: CDR1 LGHNA, CDR2 YNFKEQ. This CDR3 reads CASSQDKGQGSDTQYF. CDR3 coding DNA: TGTGCCAGCAGCCAAGATAAGGGACAGGGATCGGATACGCAGTATTTT.

V usage is TRBV19 and J usage is TRBJ1-2; TRBD1 might be the D (6 bases). CDR1 is LNHDA and CDR2 is SQIVND in the germline V gene (reference sequence). CDR3 length equals 15 residues. Between the trimmed V and J ends, which lost 7 bases and 0 bases, there was a span of 15 bases. The CDR3 DNA reads as TGTGCCAGTACCCTCAACCACAGGGCTAACTATGGCTACACCTTC. Protein sequence: CASTLNHRANYGYTF.

The chain uses TRBV4-2 and TRBJ2-5, with 9 bases matching TRBD1. The CDR3 length is 15 residues. CDR1 is LGHNA, CDR2 YNFKEQ, per germline. After removal of 6 bases from V and 9 bases from J, the junction contained 14 bases not matched to a gene. CDR3 loop: CASRTDRGDGEAQYF. The DNA of the CDR3 is TGTGCCAGCAGAACTGACAGGGGGGATGGGGAGGCCCAGTACTTC.

This clone occurred a few times. The rearrangement links TRBV2 to TRBJ1-1, with D tentatively TRBD1 (5 bases). CDR3 length: 14 residues. Trimming pared 11 bases from V and 4 bases from J, leaving 20 bases between. Germline loops: CDR1 SNHLY, CDR2 FYNNEI. CDR3 sequence reads: CAAASGTTVTEAFF. CDR3 nucleotides: TGTGCCGCCGCCTCCGGGACTACTGTCACTGAAGCTTTCTTT.

This sequence joins TRBV5-1 and TRBJ2-1; 7 bases align to TRBD2. The CDR3 is made up of 16 amino acids. Losses at the gene ends were 9 bases for V and 8 bases for J; bases not matched to a gene: 20. Germline assignment: CDR1 SGHRS and CDR2 YFSETQ. CDR3 residues: CATTERGGGRADEQFF. CDR3 DNA: TGCGCCACCACGGAACGTGGGGGAGGGCGGGCTGATGAGCAGTTCTTC.

V is TRBV18 and J is TRBJ1-5, with D unresolved. CDR3 length equals 14 residues. The germline V gene has CDR1 KGHSH and CDR2 LQKENI. V was cut by 2 bases and J by 5 bases, with 10 bases left in between. Here the CDR3 reads CASSPLGGYQPQHF. CDR3 DNA sequence: TGTGCCAGCTCACCATTGGGAGGATATCAGCCCCAGCATTTT.

The chain recombines TRBV6-1 with TRBJ2-1; tentative D call: TRBD2 (5 bases). Trimming took off 2 bases at V and 4 bases at J, with 9 bases between the two ends. The CDR3 consists of 14 residues. The germline CDR1 and CDR2 sequences are MNHNS and SASEGT. The CDR3 DNA follows: TGTGCCAGCAGTGAAAACGGGGATTACAATGAGCAGTTCTTC. Protein: CASSENGDYNEQFF.

The chain links TRBV5-4 to TRBJ2-3; 7 bases line up with TRBD1. After removal of 3 bases from V and 5 bases from J, the junction contained 6 bases not matched to a gene. The CDR3 is 14 amino acids. The germline V gene has CDR1 SGHNT and CDR2 YYREEE (reference sequence). This chain's CDR3 is CASSSGQTQDTQYF. CDR3 sequence (DNA): TGTGCCAGCAGCTCGGGACAGACTCAAGATACGCAGTATTTT.

This clone was observed a handful of times. The rearrangement links TRBV13 to TRBJ2-7, with TRBD2 identical over 8 bases. The CDR3 length is 18 residues. J lost 1 base, V lost 2 bases, and 13 bases had no gene match. The germline gives CDR1 PRHDT, CDR2 FYEKMQ (reference sequence). CDR3 nucleotides: TGTGCCAGCAGCTTATCGGAGTTCCGGGAGGGGAAGTCCTACGAGCAGTACTTC. Amino acids: CASSLSEFREGKSYEQYF.

The CDR3 bases are TGTGCCAGCAGCTTAGCGGGAGGTAGCGGGGGCCTTCCCTACGAGCAGTACTTC. Translated, it gives CASSLAGGSGGLPYEQYF. The chain carries TRBV7-2 and TRBJ2-7; TRBD2 matches at 9 bases. Losses at the gene ends were 0 bases for V and 2 bases for J; bases not matched to a gene: 11. Germline V gene sequence: CDR1 SGHTA, CDR2 FQGNSA. This CDR3 region has 18 residues.

The chain uses TRBV5-1 and TRBJ2-2; TRBD2 agrees at 11 bases. With 0 bases clipped from V and 3 bases from J, the junction kept 7 bases outside the gene matches. This CDR3 region has 18 residues. Germline V gene sequence: CDR1 SGHRS, CDR2 YFSETQ. The DNA of the CDR3 is TGCGCCAGCAGCTTGGTGGCTAGCGGGAGGACCGACACCGGGGAGCTGTTTTTT. Its protein product is CASSLVASGRTDTGELFF.

The rearrangement links TRBV4-3 to TRBJ1-2, with a weak D call TRBD1 (6 bases). The CDR3 loop spans 15 amino acids. Germline V CDR1 and CDR2: LGHNA, YSLEER. V lost 0 bases and J 4 bases, leaving 12 bases between the germline ends. As DNA, the CDR3 is TGCGCCAGCAGCCAAGATGTCAGGGGTGGCTATGGCTACACCTTC. This sequence encodes CASSQDVRGGYGYTF.

This clone was counted between two and nine times. The chain is built from TRBV4-2 and TRBJ2-1; D uncertain. The CDR3 consists of 16 residues. Germline V lookup: CDR1 LGHNA, CDR2 YNFKEQ. The V end was cut by 6 bases, the J end by 6 bases, with 21 bases between. In nucleotides, the CDR3 is TGTGCCAGCAGGCTGGCTTCAGCGCCCTCGGGCAATGAGCAGTTCTTC. Its translation: CASRLASAPSGNEQFF.

The chain recombines TRBV18 with TRBJ1-5; D gene uncertain. Germline V gene data show CDR1 as KGHSH and CDR2 as LQKENI. Trimming removed 3 bases from V and 4 bases from J, with 13 bases in between. The CDR3 totals 15 residues. The CDR3: CASSPAPLPNQPQHF. The CDR3 DNA reads TGTGCCAGCTCACCTGCGCCTCTCCCAAATCAGCCCCAGCATTTT.

This sequence joins TRBV19 and TRBJ2-1; D uncertain. CDR3 size: 13 residues. Trimming removed 5 bases from V and 4 bases from J, with 9 bases in between. Germline CDR1 is LNHDA and CDR2 is SQIVND (reference sequence). CDR3 sequence: CASSPPRYNEQFF. CDR3 DNA sequence: TGTGCCAGTAGTCCCCCCAGGTACAATGAGCAGTTCTTC. Filled out from reference TRBV19 and TRBJ2-1, the complete variable domain reads DGGITQSPKYLFRKEGQNVTLSCEQNLNHDAMYWYRQDPGQGLRLIYYSQIVNDFQKGDIAEGYSVSREKKESFPLTVTSAQKNPTAFYLCASSPPRYNEQFFGPGTRLTVL.

This clone was seen only a few times. This sequence joins TRBV7-2 and TRBJ2-7; a possible D gene is TRBD1 (6 bases). The V end lost 5 bases, the J end lost 3 bases, and 14 bases lay between the germline ends. The CDR3 spans 14 residues. Germline CDR1 reads SGHTA; CDR2 reads FQGNSA. This CDR3 reads CASSELGQLYEQYF. Written as DNA, the CDR3 is TGTGCCAGCAGCGAGCTAGGACAGCTCTACGAGCAGTACTTC. The full variable domain, completed using reference TRBV7-2 and TRBJ2-7, is GAGVSQSPSNKVTEKGKDVELRCDPISGHTALYWYRQSLGQGLEFLIYFQGNSAPDKSGLPSDRFSAERTGGSVSTLTIQRTQQEDSAVYLCASSELGQLYEQYFGPGTRLTVT.

J is TRBJ2-6 and V is TRBV27, with D possibly TRBD1 on 6 matching bases. This CDR3 region has 15 residues. CDR1 is MNHEY and CDR2 is SMNVEV in the germline V gene (reference sequence). V lost 4 bases and J 1 base, leaving 8 bases between the germline ends. The CDR3 bases are TGTGCCAGCAGTTCGGACAGATCTGGGGCCAACGTCCTGACTTTC. Amino acids: CASSSDRSGANVLTF.

The chain combines TRBV30 with TRBJ2-3, with no clear D. V lost 4 bases to trimming and J lost 14 bases, with 19 bases between them. Per the germline V gene, CDR1 is GTSNPN and CDR2 is SVGIG (reference sequence). The CDR3 has 12 amino acids. CDR3 protein: CAWTMVAPVRYF. DNA of the CDR3: TGTGCCTGGACTATGGTAGCCCCGGTACGGTATTTT.

CDR3 loop: CASSSPPRDRYNEQFF. For the CDR3, the DNA is TGTGCCAGCAGCTCCCCGCCTCGGGACAGGTACAATGAGCAGTTCTTC. The chain is built from TRBV7-6 and TRBJ2-1; TRBD1 aligns across 8 bases. Germline-derived CDR1 and CDR2 are SGHVS and FNYEAQ. The CDR3 is 16 residues long. V shed 4 bases, J shed 4 bases, and the junction held 9 bases outside the gene matches.

V gene TRBV5-6 combines with J gene TRBJ1-2, with a possible D match to TRBD1 (6 bases). Germline V CDR1 and CDR2: SGHDT, YYEEEE. The CDR3 runs 15 residues. V was clipped by 0 bases and J by 2 bases, with 11 bases between them. The CDR3 region has the DNA TGTGCCAGCAGCTTGGGAGCAGGGGTAAACTATGGCTACACCTTC. It translates to CASSLGAGVNYGYTF.

The V call is TRBV7-9, the J call TRBJ2-5; TRBD2 matches at 7 bases. The CDR3 totals 14 residues. Germline V gives CDR1 SEHNR, CDR2 FQNEAQ (reference sequence). The V gene end was trimmed by 1 base and the J gene end by 5 bases; junction bases not matched to a gene: 4. CDR3: CASSLVRGSETQYF. The CDR3 DNA sequence: TGTGCCAGCAGCTTAGTCCGCGGGAGCGAGACCCAGTACTTC.

The CDR3 sequence is CASSIGPGREPGELFF. Here the CDR3 DNA reads TGTGCCAGTAGTATTGGCCCAGGGAGGGAACCGGGGGAGCTGTTTTTT. This chain connects TRBV19 to TRBJ2-2; TRBD2 matches 7 bases. V lost 3 bases, J lost 8 bases, and 12 bases stayed unmatched. CDR3 length equals 16 residues. The germline V gene encodes CDR1 LNHDA and CDR2 SQIVND (reference sequence).

This clone was counted only a few times. The chain employs TRBV7-2 and TRBJ2-7, with D possibly matching TRBD1 (6 bases). The CDR3 has 16 residues. V shed 5 bases and J shed 2 bases, with 19 bases lying between them. CDR1 and CDR2 (germline): SGHTA, FQGNSA. The CDR3 here is CASSPSPRTATYEQYF. The CDR3 bases are TGTGCCAGCAGCCCCAGTCCCCGGACAGCGACCTACGAGCAGTACTTC.

The genes are TRBV6-6 and TRBJ2-7, with D possibly being TRBD1 (5 bases). The V end was cut by 2 bases, the J end by 12 bases, with 17 bases between. Germline V gene data show CDR1 as MNHNY and CDR2 as SVGAGI (reference sequence). The CDR3 is 13 amino acids. The CDR3 DNA is TGTGCCAGCAGTTACCGGGCACAGGTATCTGTGTACTTC. This encodes CASSYRAQVSVYF.

This chain uses TRBV18 with TRBJ2-1, with D tentatively TRBD2 (6 bases). Per the germline V gene, CDR1 is KGHSH and CDR2 is LQKENI. V shed 3 bases and J shed 13 bases, with 13 bases lying between them. The CDR3 runs to 12 residues. CDR3 DNA: TGTGCCAGCTCACCCCCCGGGAGTCCCCAGTTCTTC. Translating it yields CASSPPGSPQFF.

This clone has a count of ten or more. The chain couples TRBV7-9 to TRBJ1-4, with D unresolved. From germline, CDR1 is SEHNR and CDR2 FQNEAQ (reference sequence). Trimming removed 6 bases from V and 6 bases from J, with 17 bases in between. The CDR3 loop spans 15 amino acids. The CDR3 bases are TGTGCCAGCAGTCTCAGGCGTCCCTTCGATGAAAAACTGTTTTTT. Protein: CASSLRRPFDEKLFF.

This clone was recorded only once. The chain links TRBV20-1 to TRBJ1-2; the D is unclear. V was trimmed by 5 bases and J by 4 bases, leaving 5 bases between them. The CDR3 has 10 amino acids. Germline V gene data show CDR1 as DFQATT and CDR2 as SNEGSKA (reference sequence). The CDR3 protein is CSAVGYGYTF. Written as DNA, the CDR3 is TGCAGTGCTGTCGGCTATGGCTACACCTTC.

This clone was counted only a few times. The genes are TRBV19 and TRBJ1-1, with TRBD1 matching over 10 bases. Germline lookup yields CDR1 LNHDA and CDR2 SQIVND (reference sequence). V lost 4 bases, J lost 9 bases, and 5 bases stayed unmatched. CDR3 length: 13 amino acids. The CDR3 sequence: CASSTGQGVQAFF. CDR3 nucleotides: TGTGCCAGTAGTACCGGACAGGGGGTTCAAGCTTTCTTT.

The CDR3 sequence: CATGRGGQETQYF. DNA of the CDR3: TGTGCCACAGGGAGGGGGGGCCAAGAGACCCAGTACTTC. The chain uses TRBV10-3 and TRBJ2-5; D is possibly TRBD2 (7 bases). This CDR3 is built from 13 residues. Germline-derived CDR1 and CDR2 are ENHRY and SYGVKD. Trimming removed 10 bases at V and 1 base at J, with 13 bases between.

The rearrangement links TRBV5-1 to TRBJ2-7; D is ambiguous. CDR1 and CDR2 from the germline V gene are SGHRS and YFSETQ. Trimming pared 4 bases from V and 1 base from J, leaving 9 bases between. CDR3 length equals 13 residues. The CDR3 region has the DNA TGCGCCAGCAGCCAAACGGAGTCCTACGAGCAGTACTTC. Translation: CASSQTESYEQYF.